This is a list of T cell receptor beta chains from one sample in a study of PD-1 blockade in classical Hodgkin lymphoma. The data were produced by immunoSEQ multiplex PCR, yet TCRdb's version contains in-frame clones alone and is incomplete. Among fewer than 25,000 clones listed, approximately 80% were seen once. Here the sequenced sample was peripheral blood mononuclear cells (PBMCs), taken before the second cycle of nivolumab. The receptors were sampled from a human donor with classical Hodgkin lymphoma. CDR3s include the opening cysteine and the closing phenylalanine or tryptophan. The D gene is left open where the match is weak. Where a row states a size, it is once, few, many or the class of an expanded clone; other rows omit it.

-	TRBV9	few	TRBJ2-2	CASRQGNTGELFF	TGTGCCAGCAGACAGGGGAACACCGGGGAGCTGTTTTTT
-	TRBV4-2	few	TRBJ2-7	CASSQHTGFDEQYF	TGTGCCAGCAGCCAGCACACAGGGTTCGACGAGCAGTACTTC
-	TRBV15	-	TRBJ1-5	CATSRGQGNQPQHF	TGTGCCACCAGCAGAGGACAGGGCAATCAGCCCCAGCATTTT
TRBD1	TRBV7-9	-	TRBJ1-2	CASSPPGTGIGYTF	TGTGCCAGCAGCCCCCCGGGGACAGGGATAGGCTACACCTTC
TRBD1	TRBV5-1	-	TRBJ1-3	CASSSGQGGPGNTIYF	TGCGCCAGCAGCTCGGGACAGGGTGGGCCTGGAAACACCATATATTTT
-	TRBV2	-	TRBJ2-7	CASTRSSQGEQYF	TGTGCCAGCACTCGTAGCTCACAGGGAGAGCAGTACTTC
-	TRBV5-1	-	TRBJ1-1	CASSLAAPTRATEAFF	TGCGCCAGCAGCTTGGCCGCCCCAACTAGGGCCACTGAAGCTTTCTTT
-	TRBV4-3	-	TRBJ2-7	CASSQDQGRAEQYF	TGCGCCAGCAGCCAAGATCAAGGCAGGGCCGAGCAGTACTTC
-	TRBV19	-	TRBJ1-2	CATLVSYGYTF	TGTGCCACCCTCGTTTCATATGGCTACACCTTC
-	TRBV10-2	-	TRBJ2-1	CASSEQGANEQFF	TGCGCCAGCAGTGAACAGGGCGCCAATGAGCAGTTCTTC
-	TRBV28	-	TRBJ2-5	CASGRGRETQYF	TGTGCCAGCGGGAGGGGGCGAGAGACCCAGTACTTC
TRBD1	TRBV29-1	-	TRBJ1-1	CSVGRQGGTEAFF	TGCAGCGTGGGGAGACAGGGCGGGACTGAAGCTTTCTTT
-	TRBV7-2	-	TRBJ2-7	CASTLGLGRSVYEQYF	TGTGCCAGCACCCTCGGGCTGGGCCGCAGTGTCTACGAGCAGTACTTC
TRBD2	TRBV28	-	TRBJ2-2	CASSFGSGLGKSNTGELFF	TGTGCCAGCAGTTTCGGGTCGGGACTAGGCAAATCGAACACCGGGGAGCTGTTTTTT
-	TRBV7-8	-	TRBJ2-6	CASSLLFVGDSGANVLTF	TGTGCCAGCAGCTTATTATTTGTAGGGGACTCTGGGGCCAACGTCCTGACTTTC
-	TRBV6-6	-	TRBJ1-1	CASRRQRGTEAFF	TGTGCCAGCAGAAGACAGCGGGGAACTGAAGCTTTCTTT
-	TRBV6-4	-	TRBJ1-5	CASSAPEGMRRAQHF	TGTGCCAGCAGTGCCCCGGAGGGAATGCGGCGGGCCCAGCATTTT
TRBD1	TRBV4-3	-	TRBJ2-2	CASSQDPQGSTGELFF	TGCGCCAGCAGCCAAGACCCACAGGGGAGCACCGGGGAGCTGTTTTTT
-	TRBV4-3	-	TRBJ1-1	CASSQRQGTEAFF	TGCGCCAGCAGCCAACGGCAGGGCACTGAAGCTTTCTTT
TRBD2	TRBV12-5	-	TRBJ2-5	CASGLGGASGSQETQYF	TGTGCTAGTGGTTTGGGGGGGGCTAGCGGGAGCCAAGAGACCCAGTACTTC
TRBD1	TRBV5-6	-	TRBJ2-3	CASSFRTGGTDTQYF	TGTGCCAGCAGCTTCAGGACAGGGGGCACAGATACGCAGTATTTT
-	TRBV14	once	TRBJ2-7	CASSLPSSYEQYF	TGTGCCAGCAGCCTACCATCAAGCTACGAGCAGTACTTC
-	TRBV11-2	few	TRBJ1-1	CASSLEFGARKTEAFF	TGTGCCAGCAGCTTAGAGTTTGGGGCCAGGAAAACTGAAGCTTTCTTT
-	TRBV10-2	-	TRBJ2-3	CASRRRAGVTDTQYF	TGCGCCAGCCGGCGCAGGGCTGGGGTCACAGATACGCAGTATTTT
-	TRBV7-2	-	TRBJ1-1	CASSAGHRPWGTEAFF	TGTGCCAGCAGCGCCGGACACCGCCCGTGGGGCACTGAAGCTTTCTTT
-	TRBV4-3	few	TRBJ2-7	CASSQGIWAYEQYF	TGCGCCAGCAGCCAAGGTATCTGGGCCTACGAGCAGTACTTC
-	TRBV6-1	-	TRBJ1-1	CASSGFGEAFF	TGTGCCAGCAGTGGATTTGGTGAAGCTTTCTTT
TRBD1	TRBV5-6	-	TRBJ1-2	CASSSGQAYGYTF	TGTGCCAGCAGCTCGGGACAGGCCTATGGCTACACCTTC
-	TRBV21-1	-	TRBJ1-6	CARHTRGGNNSPLHF	TGTGCCAGACATACCCGGGGGGGGAATAATTCACCCCTCCACTTT
-	TRBV5-1	-	TRBJ2-1	CASSLGGEQFF	TGCGCCAGCAGCTTGGGAGGGGAGCAGTTCTTC
TRBD1	TRBV11-3	-	TRBJ1-5	CASSLATRDRDSNQPQHF	TGTGCCAGCAGCTTAGCGACCCGGGACAGGGATAGCAATCAGCCCCAGCATTTT
TRBD1	TRBV19	-	TRBJ1-1	CASSIRGQGNTEAFF	TGTGCCAGTAGTATAAGGGGACAGGGGAACACTGAAGCTTTCTTT
-	TRBV5-1	-	TRBJ2-3	CASSLEGGWGTDTQYF	TGCGCCAGCAGCTTGGAAGGGGGATGGGGCACAGATACGCAGTATTTT
TRBD1	TRBV5-1	-	TRBJ2-7	CASSLGQGVSYEQYF	TGCGCCAGCAGCTTGGGACAGGGGGTCTCCTACGAGCAGTACTTC
-	TRBV7-9	-	TRBJ2-7	CASSLLTGMNEQYF	TGTGCCAGCAGCTTACTTACAGGGATGAACGAGCAGTACTTC
-	TRBV2	-	TRBJ2-7	CASRTRVYEQYF	TGTGCCAGCAGGACCAGGGTCTACGAGCAGTACTTC
TRBD2	TRBV5-1	-	TRBJ2-5	CASSSRAGEETQYF	TGCGCCAGCAGTTCAAGGGCGGGGGAAGAGACCCAGTACTTC
TRBD2	TRBV11-3	-	TRBJ2-3	CASSSRLAGGPADTQYF	TGTGCCAGCAGCTCTAGACTAGCGGGGGGGCCGGCAGATACGCAGTATTTT
-	TRBV5-1	-	TRBJ1-3	CASSDSGNTIYF	TGCGCCAGCAGCGACTCTGGAAACACCATATATTTT
-	TRBV19	few	TRBJ1-2	CASSFAPGLGYGYTF	TGTGCCAGTAGTTTTGCCCCTGGGCTCGGCTATGGCTACACCTTC
TRBD1	TRBV7-2	-	TRBJ2-5	CASSLRQGAETQYF	TGTGCCAGCAGCTTACGCCAGGGGGCAGAGACCCAGTACTTC
TRBD1	TRBV5-4	-	TRBJ2-2	CASSQDPQGSTGELFF	TGCGCCAGCAGCCAAGACCCACAGGGGAGCACCGGGGAGCTGTTTTTT
-	TRBV18	once	TRBJ1-2	CASSPQDRGLGNYGYTF	TGTGCCAGCTCACCACAAGACAGAGGTCTGGGGAATTATGGCTACACCTTC
TRBD2	TRBV15	few	TRBJ2-5	CATSRAAERGGLAGVWYF	TGTGCCACCAGCAGAGCTGCCGAAAGGGGTGGACTAGCGGGAGTTTGGTACTTC
-	TRBV13	-	TRBJ1-1	CASSLFGATEAFF	TGTGCCAGCAGCTTATTCGGGGCCACTGAAGCTTTCTTT
-	TRBV19	-	TRBJ1-4	CASSIAGEKLFF	TGTGCCAGTAGTATAGCGGGAGAAAAACTGTTTTTT
TRBD1	TRBV7-8	-	TRBJ1-5	CASSASGQVHQPQHF	TGTGCCAGCAGCGCCTCGGGACAGGTACATCAGCCCCAGCATTTT
-	TRBV7-2	-	TRBJ1-2	CASSPLTGAYGYTF	TGTGCCAGCAGCCCCCTAACCGGGGCCTATGGCTACACCTTC
TRBD1	TRBV4-1	-	TRBJ1-2	CASSSTTGQDYGYTF	TGCGCCAGCAGCTCTACGACAGGACAGGACTATGGCTACACCTTC
-	TRBV11-2	once	TRBJ2-3	CASSFVLRGTDTQYF	TGTGCCAGCAGCTTTGTCTTGAGGGGCACAGATACGCAGTATTTT
-	TRBV28	-	TRBJ1-3	CASSVTVESGNTIYF	TGTGCCAGCAGTGTTACAGTAGAATCTGGAAACACCATATATTTT
TRBD1	TRBV7-8	-	TRBJ1-2	CASSKLPGQGADYGYTF	TGTGCCAGCAGTAAACTCCCCGGACAGGGGGCAGACTATGGCTACACCTTC
TRBD1	TRBV5-4	-	TRBJ1-1	CASSAGTVGRTEAFF	TGTGCCAGCAGCGCCGGGACAGTTGGACGGACTGAAGCTTTCTTT
-	TRBV19	-	TRBJ2-5	CASSRVEGPRETQYF	TGTGCCAGTAGCCGAGTAGAGGGCCCCAGAGAGACCCAGTACTTC
-	TRBV19	-	TRBJ2-2	CASSRVGGAGTGELFF	TGTGCCAGTAGTAGGGTCGGGGGCGCGGGCACCGGGGAGCTGTTTTTT